The present entry profiles one T cell receptor beta chain with its context. Its specificity is not known. Next came a second PCR, run for about 7 to 12 cycles, which used a sample-barcoded 5' primer along with a J-beta primer mix. TCRdb reanalysed the 5' RACE reads using MiXCR and keeps one entry per CDR3 protein. Of some 760,000 distinct CDR3 sequences in the sample, just under 25% were seen once. These data belong to a study of blood T cells in healthy people across ages. Study-wide points: Compared with aged donors, long-lived donors showed fewer expanded clones, suggesting selection.

CDR1 is SQVTM and CDR2 is ANQGSEA in the germline V gene. V was pared by 7 bases and J by 0 bases, with 9 bases of the junction left unmatched. This CDR3 comprises 15 residues. These data were also reused for a study on T cells of mothers and their children.

The receptor was derived from a boy aged 5-17 years in good health. The specimen was blood. The V call is TRBV29-1, the J call TRBJ1-3, with 7 bases lining up with TRBD1. The DNA of the CDR3 is TGCAGCGCTGGCCGGGGACAGAGCTCTGGAAACACCATATATTTT. Amino acids: CSAGRGQSSGNTIYF.